Shown below are 26 T cell receptor beta chains from a single sample sequenced in a study of radiotherapy plus CTLA-4 blockade in lung cancer. The protocol was immunoSEQ multiplex PCR, while the TCRdb copy is restricted to in-frame clones and leaves out a portion. The sample holds some 92,000 clones, around four fifths seen once. Sequences were derived from peripheral blood, sampled from a patient treated with radiotherapy plus ipilimumab. The source is a human donor with non-small cell lung cancer who had a partial response to radiotherapy plus ipilimumab.

Comment on this clone: At one of its ends the junction is not consistent with the germline gene, which may arise from a read error. The V call is TRBV7-2, the J call TRBJ2-1; D ambiguous. CDR1 and CDR2 from the germline V gene are SGHTA and FQGNSA. The CDR3 is 14 amino acids. CDR3 loop: CASSLALVASERFF. CDR3 in DNA: TGTGCCAGCAGCTTAGCCCTAGTGGCGAGTGAGCGGTTCTTC. Full variable domain (remainder filled in from reference TRBV7-2 and TRBJ2-1): GAGVSQSPSNKVTEKGKDVELRCDPISGHTALYWYRQSLGQGLEFLIYFQGNSAPDKSGLPSDRFSAERTGGSVSTLTIQRTQQEDSAVYLCASSLALVASERFFGPGTRLTVL.

The chain employs TRBV10-3 and TRBJ2-5, with TRBD1 matching over 8 bases. The last part of the DNA fits TRBJ2-7 better; the J call may be wrong. CDR1 is ENHRY, CDR2 SYGVKD, per germline. The CDR3 covers 12 residues. The CDR3 spells CAIRRQGNEQYF. CDR3 coding DNA: TGTGCCATCAGAAGACAGGGGAACGAGCAGTACTTC.

With regard to this clone: This may arise from a read error, as a much more abundant clone is one base away. The chain carries TRBV7-2 and TRBJ2-1, with TRBD1 identical over 9 bases. Germline values: CDR1 SGHTA, CDR2 FQGNSA. The CDR3 sequence is 15 residues long. J lost 3 bases, V lost 6 bases, and 6 bases had no gene match. For the CDR3, the DNA is TGTGCCAGCAGACCCGGGACAGGGTACTACAATGAGCAGTTCTTC. Translating it yields CASRPGTGYYNEQFF.

The J gene is TRBJ2-7, the V gene TRBV7-9, with D possibly being TRBD2 (5 bases). Germline assignment: CDR1 SEHNR and CDR2 FQNEAQ (reference sequence). Between the trimmed V and J ends, which lost 6 bases and 2 bases, there was a span of 17 bases. This CDR3 is built from 15 residues. The DNA of the CDR3 is TGTGCCAGCAGTTTTACCAGCGGAAGCCCCTACGAGCAGTACTTC. Translated, it gives CASSFTSGSPYEQYF.

This clone turned up a few times. CDR3 amino acids: CASSLAAGQGAGTGELFF. DNA for the CDR3: TGTGCCAGCAGCCTAGCCGCCGGACAGGGGGCGGGTACCGGGGAGCTGTTTTTT. This chain joins TRBV5-4 and TRBJ2-2; TRBD1 aligns across 11 bases. The V and J ends lost 4 bases and 5 bases, in that order; junction bases with no gene match: 13. CDR1 SGHNT and CDR2 YYREEE come from the germline V gene (reference sequence). The CDR3 totals 18 residues. The variable domain in full, with the rest retrieved from reference TRBV5-4 and TRBJ2-2, is ETGVTQSPTHLIKTRGQQVTLRCSSQSGHNTVSWYQQALGQGPQFIFQYYREEENGRGNFPPRFSGLQFPNYSSELNVNALELDDSALYLCASSLAAGQGAGTGELFFGEGSRLTVL.

V and J are TRBV2 and TRBJ2-3; 8 nucleotides line up with TRBD2. This CDR3 spans 14 amino acids. Germline loops: CDR1 SNHLY, CDR2 FYNNEI. Trimming cost V 8 bases and J 2 bases; bases outside gene matches: 6. This CDR3 reads CASGLAGVTDTQYF. The CDR3 nucleotides read TGTGCCAGCGGGCTAGCGGGCGTCACAGATACGCAGTATTTT.

The J gene is TRBJ2-7, the V gene TRBV19, with a tentative D call TRBD1 (6 bases). This CDR3 region has 15 residues. Germline V CDR1 and CDR2: LNHDA, SQIVND (reference sequence). Between the trimmed V and J ends, which lost 5 bases and 7 bases, there was a span of 21 bases. The CDR3 sequence is CASSPWGHSNGEQYF. The CDR3 bases are TGTGCCAGTAGTCCGTGGGGACACTCGAATGGGGAGCAGTACTTC.

The chain joins TRBV5-1 to TRBJ2-3; possible D gene TRBD2, 6 bases. V was shortened by 0 bases and J by 2 bases, with 7 bases between the two germline ends. This CDR3 is 14 amino acids long. Germline V gene sequence: CDR1 SGHRS, CDR2 YFSETQ. The chain's CDR3 is CASSLGGVTDTQYF. Written as DNA, the CDR3 is TGCGCCAGCAGCTTGGGGGGGGTCACAGATACGCAGTATTTT.

The chain employs TRBV27 and TRBJ1-1; no clear D. V was clipped by 2 bases and J by 1 base, with 5 bases between them. Germline V lookup: CDR1 MNHEY, CDR2 SMNVEV (reference sequence). The CDR3 extends over 13 amino acids. This chain's CDR3 is CASSLHGNTEAFF. In DNA form, the CDR3 reads TGTGCCAGCAGTTTACACGGGAACACTGAAGCTTTCTTT.

The V call is TRBV11-2, the J call TRBJ2-7, with TRBD1 matching 8 bases. The CDR3 has 15 residues. With V trimmed by 1 base and J by 2 bases, 4 bases remained unmatched. Germline CDR1 reads SGHAT; CDR2 reads FQNNGV. The DNA for the CDR3 is TGTGCCAGCAGCTTAGGAGTGACAGGGGCCTACGAGCAGTACTTC. Residues: CASSLGVTGAYEQYF.

In this sample, this clone turned up once. The J gene is TRBJ2-2, the V gene TRBV5-1; 7 nucleotides agree with TRBD2. The CDR3 is made up of 16 amino acids. Germline V gene lookup returns CDR1 SGHRS and CDR2 YFSETQ. Trimming at V came to 1 base and at J to 2 bases, leaving 5 bases not matched to a gene. CDR3 sequence: CASSLMASGNTGELFF. The CDR3 nucleotides are TGCGCCAGCAGCTTGATGGCTAGCGGCAACACCGGGGAGCTGTTTTTT.

This chain uses TRBV27 with TRBJ2-3, with 12 bases aligning to TRBD1. The CDR3 loop spans 16 amino acids. V trimming: 5 bases; J trimming: 4 bases; junction bases outside the gene matches: 7. Looked up from germline, CDR1 is MNHEY and CDR2 is SMNVEV (reference sequence). CDR3 amino acids: CASSPLGTGGPDTQYF. DNA for the CDR3: TGTGCCAGCAGTCCCCTGGGGACAGGGGGCCCAGATACGCAGTATTTT.

This rearrangement joins TRBV5-1 to TRBJ1-2; tentative D call: TRBD1 (6 bases). Germline lookup yields CDR1 SGHRS and CDR2 YFSETQ. This CDR3 has 15 amino acids. Trimming left V 3 bases short and J 4 bases short, with 16 bases between. The CDR3 DNA reads as TGCGCCAGCAGCTGGGGGCAGACACAGGCCTATGGCTACACCTTC. Translated, it gives CASSWGQTQAYGYTF.

In this sample, this clone turned up a few times. This sequence joins TRBV30 and TRBJ1-1; tentative D call: TRBD1 (6 bases). The ends were cut back, 6 bases at V and 0 bases at J, with 17 bases in the middle. Germline lookup yields CDR1 GTSNPN and CDR2 SVGIG (reference sequence). The CDR3 consists of 15 residues. CDR3 DNA sequence: TGTGCCTGCATTCCCCAGGGGAAGGTGAACACTGAAGCTTTCTTT. Its protein is CACIPQGKVNTEAFF.

The rearrangement links TRBV5-1 to TRBJ2-7, with 8 bases aligning to TRBD2. Germline V gene sequence: CDR1 SGHRS, CDR2 YFSETQ. The CDR3 contains 15 residues. V dropped 0 bases and J dropped 1; count of bases not matched to a gene: 3. The CDR3: CASSLEASGSYEQYF. The CDR3 nucleotides read TGCGCCAGCAGCTTGGAGGCTAGCGGGTCCTACGAGCAGTACTTC. Supplemented by reference TRBV5-1 and TRBJ2-7, the full variable domain reads KAGVTQTPRYLIKTRGQQVTLSCSPISGHRSVSWYQQTPGQGLQFLFEYFSETQRNKGNFPGRFSGRQFSNSRSEMNVSTLELGDSALYLCASSLEASGSYEQYFGPGTRLTVT.

The V and J genes are TRBV19 and TRBJ2-2; tentative D call: TRBD1 (6 bases). Trimming took off 5 bases at V and 5 bases at J, with 12 bases between the two ends. Germline CDR1 reads LNHDA; CDR2 reads SQIVND (reference sequence). The CDR3 runs 14 residues. In DNA, the CDR3 is TGTGCCAGTAGTCCTGGGGGCCGGACCGGGGAGCTGTTTTTT. It yields the protein CASSPGGRTGELFF.

The CDR3 sequence is CASRRTGAVETQYF. The CDR3 DNA reads as TGTGCCAGCAGAAGGACAGGGGCGGTCGAGACCCAGTACTTC. This chain links TRBV6-5 with TRBJ2-5; 9 bases are a match to TRBD1. V was pared by 6 bases and J by 5 bases, with 7 bases of the junction left unmatched. This CDR3 comprises 14 residues. In germline, CDR1 is MNHEY, CDR2 SVGAGI.

This clone occurred a few times. For the CDR3, the DNA is TGTGCCAGCAGCGGAATAGGGACAGGGACTGGCTACACCTTC. It yields the protein CASSGIGTGTGYTF. This chain uses TRBV2 with TRBJ1-2, with 9 bases matching TRBD1. Germline V gives CDR1 SNHLY, CDR2 FYNNEI. This CDR3 has 14 residues. V shed 6 bases and J 7 bases; nucleotides not matched to a gene: 9. Full variable domain (remainder filled in from reference TRBV2 and TRBJ1-2): EPEVTQTPSHQVTQMGQEVILRCVPISNHLYFYWYRQILGQKVEFLVSFYNNEISEKSEIFDDQFSVERPDGSNFTLKIRSTKLEDSAMYFCASSGIGTGTGYTFGSGTRLTVV.

This rearrangement joins TRBV19 to TRBJ1-2; D uncertain. Germline CDR1 reads LNHDA; CDR2 reads SQIVND (reference sequence). Deletions cut 7 bases from V and 6 bases from J, with 18 bases between. The CDR3 contains 14 residues. For the CDR3, the DNA is TGTGCCAGTACCTTGGAGGGAGTAGGTCATGGCTACACCTTC. This sequence encodes CASTLEGVGHGYTF.

This clone has only one observation. This sequence joins TRBV6-1 and TRBJ2-7, with TRBD1 identical over 9 bases. Germline V lookup: CDR1 MNHNS, CDR2 SASEGT. This CDR3 region has 13 residues. V was pared by 8 bases and J by 6 bases, with 8 bases of the junction left unmatched. The DNA for the CDR3 is TGTGCCAGCGGACAGGGGATAACCGGCGAGCAGTACTTC. This encodes CASGQGITGEQYF.

The chain couples TRBV5-8 to TRBJ2-1; possible D gene TRBD2, 6 bases. V gave up 0 bases and J gave up 8 bases, with 18 bases separating them. The CDR3 is made up of 16 amino acids. Germline loops: CDR1 SGHTS, CDR2 YDEGEE. CDR3 region: CASSLGGRWTGDEQFF. For the CDR3, the DNA is TGTGCCAGCAGCTTGGGTGGGAGGTGGACCGGGGATGAGCAGTTCTTC.

In this sample, this clone turned up a few times. V usage is TRBV6-5 and J usage is TRBJ2-1; D is uncertain. Germline V lookup: CDR1 MNHEY, CDR2 SVGAGI. Trimming took off 5 bases at V and 4 bases at J, with 6 bases between the two ends. CDR3 size: 12 residues. DNA for the CDR3: TGTGCCAGCAGTCCCTCTTACAATGAGCAGTTCTTC. Encoded protein: CASSPSYNEQFF.

This clone appeared a few times. This sequence joins TRBV7-9 and TRBJ2-6; TRBD2 might be the D (6 bases). The germline CDR1 and CDR2 sequences are SEHNR and FQNEAQ (reference sequence). The CDR3 extends over 16 amino acids. The V end was cut by 11 bases, the J end by 0 bases, with 17 bases between. The CDR3 region is CAARSSGGSGANVLTF. The CDR3 nucleotides are TGTGCCGCCCGCTCCTCCGGGGGCTCTGGGGCCAACGTCCTGACTTTC.

This chain links TRBV28 with TRBJ2-6; tentative D call: TRBD1 (5 bases). The CDR3 has 15 amino acids. V lost 8 bases to trimming and J lost 4 bases, with 15 bases between them. CDR1 MDHEN and CDR2 SYDVKM come from the germline V gene. CDR3 coding DNA: TGTGCCAGCGGGGCGCGGCTTAGGGGGGCCAACGTCCTGACTTTC. The encoded protein is CASGARLRGANVLTF.

The rearrangement joins TRBV5-4 to TRBJ1-5; 11 positions match TRBD1. The CDR3 contains 16 residues. Per the germline V gene, CDR1 is SGHNT and CDR2 is YYREEE (reference sequence). Trimming cost V 0 bases and J 3 bases; bases outside gene matches: 2. CDR3 sequence (DNA): TGTGCCAGCAGCTTGGGCGGACAGGGGGCCAATCAGCCCCAGCATTTT. Protein product: CASSLGGQGANQPQHF.

This chain uses TRBV18 with TRBJ1-1; D remains unclear. Germline V lookup: CDR1 KGHSH, CDR2 LQKENI. Trimming stripped 2 bases from V and 1 base from J, with 5 bases between. This CDR3 comprises 13 residues. CDR3 sequence reads: CASSPSQNTEAFF. The CDR3 DNA sequence: TGTGCCAGCTCACCATCACAGAACACTGAAGCTTTCTTT.